The 21 T cell receptor beta chains below all came from one sample that was sequenced in a study of T-cell memory formation after mild COVID-19. TCRdb reprocessed the 5' RACE reads with MiXCR, giving one entry per CDR3 protein. The table has around 310,000 distinct CDR3 sequences, roughly 20% seen once. Material for sequencing was PBMCs or a T cell subset sorted from them (not recorded which). The receptors were gathered from a man aged 18 to 35 who had mild COVID-19 (a few samples of this study predate the infection). Cell type and time point are not known.

Ten or more counts support this clonotype. The CDR3 DNA follows: TGTGCCAGCAGCCCCTTCGGCTTGAACACTGAAGCTTTCTTT. It encodes CASSPFGLNTEAFF. V and J are TRBV7-2 and TRBJ1-1; D unresolved. This CDR3 spans 14 amino acids. The germline V and J ends were trimmed by 5 bases and 0 bases, with 10 bases remaining between them. The germline gives CDR1 SGHTA, CDR2 FQGNSA.

The V gene is TRBV7-8, the J gene TRBJ1-2; a weak D match, TRBD1 (5 bases). Germline values: CDR1 SGHVS, CDR2 FQNEAQ. V was clipped by 5 bases and J by 8 bases, with 12 bases between them. The CDR3 has 12 amino acids. The CDR3 nucleotides read TGTGCCAGCAGCCCACGGGGCCCGGGCTACACCTTC. Its translation is CASSPRGPGYTF.

For this clonotype: One end of the junction is discordant with germline, which a read error may explain. The rearrangement links TRBV7-2 to TRBJ2-5; 7 bases fit TRBD2. This CDR3 has 13 amino acids. Germline values: CDR1 SGHTA, CDR2 FQGNSA. The CDR3: CASSLGTTETQYF. DNA for the CDR3: TGTGCCAGCAGTTTAGGGACTACGGAGACCCAGTACTTC.

The rearrangement uses TRBV29-1 and TRBJ1-2; D is unresolved. CDR1 and CDR2 from the germline V gene are SQVTM and ANQGSEA. The CDR3 extends over 12 amino acids. The V end lost 4 bases, the J end lost 0 bases, and 6 bases lay between the germline ends. The CDR3 region has the DNA TGCAGCGTTGTCGGAACTAACTATGGCTACACCTTC. It specifies CSVVGTNYGYTF.

Many counts were recorded for this clonotype. The chain links TRBV27 to TRBJ2-5, with 8 bases identical to TRBD2. Germline lookup yields CDR1 MNHEY and CDR2 SMNVEV (reference sequence). CDR3 length: 14 residues. The ends lost 6 bases at V and 5 bases at J; junction bases unmatched: 8. The CDR3 protein is CASSVAGSEETQYF. For the CDR3, the DNA is TGTGCCAGCAGCGTAGCGGGGAGTGAGGAGACCCAGTACTTC.

V and J are TRBV5-1 and TRBJ2-7, with TRBD2 matching 11 bases. The CDR3 is made up of 17 amino acids. Per the germline V gene, CDR1 is SGHRS and CDR2 is YFSETQ. With V trimmed by 0 bases and J by 2 bases, 7 bases remained unmatched. CDR3 sequence: CASSLAPASGGPYEQYF. The CDR3 DNA reads TGCGCCAGCAGCTTGGCCCCGGCTAGCGGGGGGCCCTACGAGCAGTACTTC.

The chain uses TRBV21-1 and TRBJ1-1; the DNA was not used to check the table's D call, TRBD1. TRBV21-1 is a known pseudogene. This CDR3 region has 15 residues. The CDR3 DNA follows: TGTGCCAGCAGCAACTGCGACAGGGTGATCACTGAAGCTTTCTTT. This encodes CASSNCDRVITEAFF.

This rearrangement joins TRBV7-4 to TRBJ1-2; TRBD1 matches 7 bases. Germline V gene data show CDR1 as SGHVT and CDR2 as SQSDAQ. The CDR3 spans 18 residues. V was clipped by 1 base and J by 7 bases; unmatched bases: 18. The CDR3 DNA reads as TGTGCCAGCAGCTTAGTCCGGACAGGAATATCCTCGGTCAGTGGCTACACCTTC. It codes for CASSLVRTGISSVSGYTF.

In this sample, this clonotype turned up once. This sequence joins TRBV7-2 and TRBJ2-5, with 9 bases identical to TRBD2. V was clipped by 0 bases and J by 2 bases; unmatched bases: 4. CDR1 is SGHTA, CDR2 FQGNSA, per germline. The CDR3 contains 16 residues. In DNA form, the CDR3 reads TGTGCCAGCAGCTTAGCCGGGCGGGGGGGACAAGAGACCCAGTACTTC. This codes for CASSLAGRGGQETQYF. Using reference TRBV7-2 and TRBJ2-5 for the parts outside the CDR3, the full variable domain is GAGVSQSPSNKVTEKGKDVELRCDPISGHTALYWYRQSLGQGLEFLIYFQGNSAPDKSGLPSDRFSAERTGGSVSTLTIQRTQQEDSAVYLCASSLAGRGGQETQYFGPGTRLLVL.

This clonotype was seen many times. The V and J genes are TRBV4-3 and TRBJ1-1; possible D gene TRBD1, 5 bases. This CDR3 is built from 13 residues. The V gene's germline CDR1 is LGHNA and CDR2 YSLEER. V was shortened by 1 base and J by 7 bases, with 10 bases between the two germline ends. CDR3: CASSQARGYEAFF. The CDR3 DNA sequence: TGCGCCAGCAGCCAAGCTCGGGGCTATGAAGCTTTCTTT.

This clonotype came up a few times. The DNA of the CDR3 is TGTGCCAGCAGTTACATGGGAGCCAAAAACATTCAGTACTTC. Translating gives CASSYMGAKNIQYF. The chain employs TRBV6-2 or TRBV6-3 and TRBJ2-4; D is unclear. V lost 2 bases to trimming and J lost 0 bases, with 5 bases between them. This CDR3 has 14 residues. CDR1 is MNHEY and CDR2 is SVGEGT in the germline V gene.

This clonotype was seen only a few times. The V gene is TRBV29-1, the J gene TRBJ2-5; tentatively, D is TRBD2 (5 bases). V was cut by 3 bases and J by 7 bases, with 15 bases left in between. Per germline, CDR1 SQVTM and CDR2 ANQGSEA. The CDR3 has 13 amino acids. The CDR3 spells CSVDVLTGGTQYF. Here the CDR3 DNA reads TGCAGCGTTGACGTCTTAACCGGAGGGACCCAGTACTTC. The complete variable domain, with remaining parts taken from reference TRBV29-1 and TRBJ2-5, reads SAVISQKPSRDICQRGTSLTIQCQVDSQVTMMFWYRQQPGQSLTLIATANQGSEATYESGFVIDKFPISRPNLTFSTLTVSNMSPEDSSIYLCSVDVLTGGTQYFGPGTRLLVL.

This clonotype has more than one count but fewer than ten. V usage is TRBV7-3 and J usage is TRBJ2-7; D ambiguous. The V end lost 2 bases, the J end lost 5 bases, and 10 bases lay between the germline ends. CDR3 length equals 13 residues. Germline V lookup: CDR1 SGHTA, CDR2 FQGTGA. CDR3 sequence reads: CASSLWLRDEQYV. The DNA for the CDR3 is TGTGCCAGCAGCTTATGGCTCCGTGACGAGCAGTACGTC.

This chain links TRBV4-3 with TRBJ1-5; perhaps TRBD1 as D (5 bases). The CDR3 has 13 amino acids. Trimming stripped 0 bases from V and 11 bases from J, with 11 bases between. The germline gives CDR1 LGHNA, CDR2 YSLEER. The CDR3 protein is CASSQERGTAQHF. CDR3 in DNA: TGCGCCAGCAGCCAAGAGCGGGGGACCGCCCAGCATTTT.

This clonotype has just a few counts. The CDR3 sequence is CASILPTHMNTEAFF. The CDR3 DNA is TGTGCCAGCATCCTACCGACGCACATGAACACTGAAGCTTTCTTT. The V and J genes are TRBV7-9 and TRBJ1-1; D remains unclear. The germline V and J ends were trimmed by 7 bases and 0 bases, with 15 bases remaining between them. CDR1 and CDR2 (germline): SEHNR, FQNEAQ (reference sequence). The CDR3 is 15 amino acids.

This clonotype was seen a few times. The genes are TRBV2 and TRBJ2-5; TRBD2 might be the D (5 bases). Trimming stripped 6 bases from V and 5 bases from J, with 16 bases between. CDR1 is SNHLY and CDR2 is FYNNEI in the germline V gene. The CDR3 contains 14 residues. The CDR3 DNA reads TGTGCCAGCAGCTTCGGGATGTCGGGGGAGACCCAGTACTTC. Residues: CASSFGMSGETQYF.

This clonotype has just a few counts. V is TRBV3-1 and J is TRBJ2-5; 7 nucleotides agree with TRBD2. V was clipped by 2 bases and J by 2 bases; unmatched bases: 8. CDR1 and CDR2 (germline): LGHDT, YNNKEL (reference sequence). The CDR3 is made up of 16 amino acids. The CDR3 is CASSQLGERGQETQYF. The CDR3 nucleotides are TGTGCCAGCAGCCAACTCGGGGAGCGGGGTCAAGAGACCCAGTACTTC.

This clonotype was found a few times. J is TRBJ2-1 and V is TRBV7-8; D remains unclear. Germline CDR1 and CDR2: SGHVS and FQNEAQ. V dropped 2 bases and J dropped 8 bases, with 10 bases sitting between them. This CDR3 spans 13 amino acids. The CDR3 DNA is TGTGCCAGCAGCTTAACCCGGCGAGATGAGCAGTTCTTC. This translates into CASSLTRRDEQFF.

At least ten counts were recorded for this clonotype. This chain uses TRBV29-1 with TRBJ2-3; D is unresolved. The germline V gene encodes CDR1 SQVTM and CDR2 ANQGSEA. Trimming removed 3 bases from V and 8 bases from J, with 0 bases in between. This CDR3 comprises 8 residues. The CDR3 reads CSVDTQYF. CDR3 in DNA: TGCAGCGTTGATACGCAGTATTTT.

The chain combines TRBV4-3 with TRBJ2-3, with 8 bases matching TRBD1. CDR1 is LGHNA and CDR2 is YSLEER in the germline V gene. With 3 bases clipped from V and 8 bases from J, the junction kept 4 bases outside the gene matches. The CDR3 is 13 residues long. CDR3 loop: CASSHQGQGTQYF. The DNA of the CDR3 is TGCGCCAGCAGCCACCAAGGACAGGGTACGCAGTATTTT.

This sequence joins TRBV7-8 and TRBJ1-1, with D maybe TRBD1 (5 bases). The CDR3 is 13 residues long. Germline CDR1 and CDR2: SGHVS and FQNEAQ. V lost 6 bases, J lost 8 bases, and 16 bases lay in between. This CDR3 reads CASSSSSGGEAFF. The DNA for the CDR3 is TGTGCCAGCAGTTCATCATCGGGGGGGGAAGCTTTCTTT.